A single sample gave rise to the 17 T cell receptor beta chains below, sequenced in a study of blood T cell repertoires in COVID-19. TCRdb keeps only in-frame clones here, not all; method: immunoSEQ multiplex PCR. The sample includes a few hundred thousand clones, 70% to 85% of them seen just once. The sample consisted of peripheral blood. Receptors originate from a man between 50 and 59 years old with active or convalescent COVID-19.

The CDR3 DNA follows: TGTGCCAGCAGCTTAACTCCCTCCGGGTACAATGAGCAGTTCTTC. Translated: CASSLTPSGYNEQFF. The chain employs TRBV7-3 and TRBJ2-1; D gene ambiguous. Germline values: CDR1 SGHTA, CDR2 FQGTGA. CDR3 length equals 15 residues. V lost 0 bases and J lost 4, with 10 bases in between. The whole variable domain, filled in from reference TRBV7-3 and TRBJ2-1, reads GAGVSQTPSNKVTEKGKYVELRCDPISGHTALYWYRQSLGQGPEFLIYFQGTGAADDSGLPNDRFFAVRPEGSVSTLKIQRTERGDSAVYLCASSLTPSGYNEQFFGPGTRLTVL.

The J gene is TRBJ1-4, the V gene TRBV28, with 8 bases aligning to TRBD1. In germline, CDR1 is MDHEN, CDR2 SYDVKM. J gave up 8 bases and V 4 bases, and 9 bases lay outside the gene matches. The CDR3 has 15 residues. The CDR3 DNA is TGTGCCAGCAGTTCCCCAGGGACAGGAAGAGAAAAACTGTTTTTT. Its protein product is CASSSPGTGREKLFF.

V gene TRBV18 combines with J gene TRBJ1-1, with 8 nucleotides matching TRBD1. The V segment lost 2 bases and the J segment 6 bases; nucleotides outside the gene matches: 11. Germline lookup yields CDR1 KGHSH and CDR2 LQKENI. CDR3 size: 16 residues. The CDR3 DNA reads as TGTGCCAGCTCACCATCTCGACAGGGGATGGGCGCTGAAGCTTTCTTT. The encoded protein is CASSPSRQGMGAEAFF. Complete variable domain (other parts from reference TRBV18 and TRBJ1-1): NAGVMQNPRHLVRRRGQEARLRCSPMKGHSHVYWYRQLPEEGLKFMVYLQKENIIDESGMPKERFSAEFPKEGPSILRIQQVVRGDSAAYFCASSPSRQGMGAEAFFGQGTRLTVV.

J is TRBJ1-1 and V is TRBV6-6, with unresolved D. From germline, CDR1 is MNHNY and CDR2 SVGAGI (reference sequence). Deletions cut 0 bases from V and 1 base from J, with 9 bases between. The CDR3 extends over 15 amino acids. CDR3 loop: CASSYSGGGNTEAFF. The CDR3 nucleotides read TGTGCCAGCAGTTACTCCGGTGGAGGGAACACTGAAGCTTTCTTT.

The DNA for the CDR3 is TGTGCCAGCAGTGTGGAACTAGCGGTTAGCTCCTACAATGAGCAGTTCTTC. Translation: CASSVELAVSSYNEQFF. The gene calls are TRBV2 and TRBJ2-1; 8 bases are a match to TRBD2. This CDR3 comprises 17 residues. Germline V gene sequence: CDR1 SNHLY, CDR2 FYNNEI. V was pared by 4 bases and J by 0 bases, with 8 bases of the junction left unmatched. Full variable domain (rest looked up from reference TRBV2 and TRBJ2-1): EPEVTQTPSHQVTQMGQEVILRCVPISNHLYFYWYRQILGQKVEFLVSFYNNEISEKSEIFDDQFSVERPDGSNFTLKIRSTKLEDSAMYFCASSVELAVSSYNEQFFGPGTRLTVL.

J is TRBJ1-2 and V is TRBV4-1; possible D gene TRBD1, 5 bases. The CDR3 is 14 amino acids. V was trimmed by 3 bases and J by 7 bases, leaving 15 bases between them. CDR1 is MGHRA and CDR2 is YSYEKL in the germline V gene. CDR3 in DNA: TGCGCCAGCAGCCACCCCATCAGCAGGGCTGGCTACACCTTC. Translating gives CASSHPISRAGYTF.

This sequence joins TRBV5-5 and TRBJ2-7, with TRBD2 identical over 9 bases. This CDR3 is built from 14 residues. Germline V gene data show CDR1 as SGHKS and CDR2 as YYEKEE (reference sequence). V was clipped by 5 bases and J by 4 bases; unmatched bases: 7. The CDR3 DNA is TGTGCCAGCAGGAACCCCGGACTAGCGTACGAGCAGTACTTC. This encodes CASRNPGLAYEQYF.

The table lists this clone with a count of one. The genes are TRBV6-5 and TRBJ1-1; D is perhaps TRBD1 (5 bases). V was pared by 6 bases and J by 3 bases, with 8 bases between. CDR3 length equals 12 residues. From germline, CDR1 is MNHEY and CDR2 SVGAGI. The CDR3 spells CASSDSYTEAFF. The CDR3, as DNA: TGTGCCAGCAGCGACAGCTACACTGAAGCTTTCTTT.

V gene TRBV11-2 combines with J gene TRBJ2-7; D may be TRBD2 (6 bases). Germline V gene data show CDR1 as SGHAT and CDR2 as FQNNGV. V was shortened by 2 bases and J by 2 bases, with 16 bases between the two germline ends. The CDR3 has 16 amino acids. CDR3 coding DNA: TGTGCCAGCAGCTTACCCTATGGCGGGGAGGCCTACGAGCAGTACTTC. Residues: CASSLPYGGEAYEQYF.

The chain links TRBV7-9 to TRBJ1-6; a weak D match, TRBD1 (5 bases). Trimming cost V 4 bases and J 5 bases, with 12 bases left between them. The CDR3 length is 15 residues. The germline V gene encodes CDR1 SEHNR and CDR2 FQNEAQ (reference sequence). CDR3 nucleotide sequence: TGTGCCAGCAGCTCCAGTTGGGGGGATAATTCACCCCTCCACTTT. This translates into CASSSSWGDNSPLHF.

The chain joins TRBV14 to TRBJ1-4; D uncertain. The V end lost 4 bases, the J end lost 0 bases, and 9 bases lay between the germline ends. The CDR3 consists of 15 residues. Germline CDR1 reads SGHDN; CDR2 reads FVKESK. CDR3 residues: CASSPTTATNEKLFF. As DNA, the CDR3 is TGTGCCAGCAGCCCGACCACAGCAACTAATGAAAAACTGTTTTTT.

The CDR3 DNA is TGTGCCAGCATCCCTCTTAGGGGACAAGGGGGCCAAGAGACCCAGTACTTC. Translating it yields CASIPLRGQGGQETQYF. The chain combines TRBV5-8 with TRBJ2-5; TRBD1 is a possible D gene (6 bases). The CDR3 extends over 17 amino acids. Trimming took off 6 bases at V and 1 base at J, with 22 bases between the two ends. Germline-derived CDR1 and CDR2 are SGHTS and YDEGEE.

This chain connects TRBV4-1 to TRBJ1-6; TRBD1 matches 7 bases. The CDR3 is 16 amino acids. The germline V gene encodes CDR1 MGHRA and CDR2 YSYEKL. Trimming cost V 3 bases and J 3 bases; bases outside gene matches: 5. CDR3 sequence: CASSHDRVLYNSPLHF. The DNA of the CDR3 is TGCGCCAGCAGCCATGACAGGGTCCTCTATAATTCACCCCTCCACTTT.

This chain joins TRBV5-6 and TRBJ2-5; TRBD1 matches at 11 bases. The CDR3 is 18 residues long. With V trimmed by 2 bases and J by 4 bases, 13 bases remained unmatched. CDR1 is SGHDT, CDR2 YYEEEE, per germline. The CDR3: CASSLQGDRGKDLETQYF. In nucleotides, the CDR3 is TGTGCCAGCAGCTTACAGGGGGACAGGGGGAAAGATTTAGAGACCCAGTACTTC.

CDR3: CASSEWGPNTGELFF. In DNA form, the CDR3 reads TGCGCCAGCAGTGAGTGGGGCCCGAACACCGGGGAGCTGTTTTTT. The genes are TRBV10-2 and TRBJ2-2; D possibly corresponds to TRBD1 (5 bases). Germline V CDR1 and CDR2: WSHSY, SAAADI. V dropped 1 base and J dropped 0 bases, with 6 bases sitting between them. The CDR3 spans 15 residues.

The J gene is TRBJ2-7, the V gene TRBV18; no firm D call. The length of the CDR3 is 12 residues. Germline CDR1 and CDR2: KGHSH and LQKENI. V lost 2 bases and J lost 3, with 5 bases in between. CDR3 nucleotides: TGTGCCAGCTCACCAACGAGCTACGAGCAGTACTTC. Its translation is CASSPTSYEQYF.

The chain recombines TRBV24-1 with TRBJ2-1, with 9 nucleotides matching TRBD1. The CDR3 extends over 15 amino acids. V trimming: 5 bases; J trimming: 1 base; junction bases outside the gene matches: 2. Germline V gene lookup returns CDR1 KGHDR and CDR2 SFDVKD. The CDR3 DNA follows: TGTGCCACCAGTGGACAGGGGGGGTCCTACAATGAGCAGTTCTTC. Its translation is CATSGQGGSYNEQFF.